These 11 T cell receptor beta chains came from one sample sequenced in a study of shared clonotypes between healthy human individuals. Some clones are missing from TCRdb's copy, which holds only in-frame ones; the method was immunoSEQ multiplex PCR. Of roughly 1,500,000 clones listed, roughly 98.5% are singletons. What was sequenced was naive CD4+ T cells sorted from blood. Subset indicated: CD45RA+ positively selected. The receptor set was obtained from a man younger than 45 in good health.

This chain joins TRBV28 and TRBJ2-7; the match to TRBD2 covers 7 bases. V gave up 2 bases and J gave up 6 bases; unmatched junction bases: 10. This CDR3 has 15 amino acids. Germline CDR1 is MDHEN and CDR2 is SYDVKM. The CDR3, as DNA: TGTGCCAGCAGTTTACGCGGGAGTGCTTATGGCGAGCAGTACTTC. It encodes CASSLRGSAYGEQYF.

The CDR3: CASSLGQGANTGELFF. The CDR3, as DNA: TGTGCCAGCAGCTTAGGACAGGGGGCGAACACCGGGGAGCTGTTTTTT. This chain uses TRBV7-6 with TRBJ2-2, with TRBD1 identical over 9 bases. CDR1 SGHVS and CDR2 FNYEAQ come from the germline V gene. V gave up 1 base and J gave up 0 bases; unmatched junction bases: 0. CDR3 length: 16 residues. Full variable domain (remainder filled in from reference TRBV7-6 and TRBJ2-2): GAGVSQSPRYKVTKRGQDVALRCDPISGHVSLYWYRQALGQGPEFLTYFNYEAQQDKSGLPNDRFSAERPEGSISTLTIQRTEQRDSAMYRCASSLGQGANTGELFFGEGSRLTVL.

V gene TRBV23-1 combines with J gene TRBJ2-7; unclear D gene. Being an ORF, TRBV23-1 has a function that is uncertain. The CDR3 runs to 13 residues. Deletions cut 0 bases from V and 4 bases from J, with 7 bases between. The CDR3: CASSQSGQYEQYF. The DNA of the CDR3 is TGCGCCAGCAGTCAATCAGGGCAATACGAGCAGTACTTC.

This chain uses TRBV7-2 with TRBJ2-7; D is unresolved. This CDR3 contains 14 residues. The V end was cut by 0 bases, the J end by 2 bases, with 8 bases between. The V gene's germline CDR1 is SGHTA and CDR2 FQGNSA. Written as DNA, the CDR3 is TGTGCCAGCAGCTTAGCTCGCCCCGCCTACGAGCAGTACTTC. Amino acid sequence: CASSLARPAYEQYF.

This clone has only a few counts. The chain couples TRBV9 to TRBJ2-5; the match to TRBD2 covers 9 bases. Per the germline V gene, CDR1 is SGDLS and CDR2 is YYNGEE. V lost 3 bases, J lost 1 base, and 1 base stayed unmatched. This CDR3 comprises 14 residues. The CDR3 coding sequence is TGTGCCAGCAGCGGACTAGCGGCCCAAGAGACCCAGTACTTC. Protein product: CASSGLAAQETQYF. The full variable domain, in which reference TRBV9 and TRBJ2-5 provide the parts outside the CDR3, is DSGVTQTPKHLITATGQRVTLRCSPRSGDLSVYWYQQSLDQGLQFLIQYYNGEERAKGNILERFSAQQFPDLHSELNLSSLELGDSALYFCASSGLAAQETQYFGPGTRLLVL.

CDR3 DNA sequence: TGTGCCAGCAGTTTGGCTAGGACCGGGGAGCTGTTTTTT. It yields the protein CASSLARTGELFF. This chain connects TRBV28 to TRBJ2-2; D remains unclear. Germline V gives CDR1 MDHEN, CDR2 SYDVKM. The CDR3 has 13 residues. V gave up 3 bases and J gave up 5 bases, with 7 bases separating them.

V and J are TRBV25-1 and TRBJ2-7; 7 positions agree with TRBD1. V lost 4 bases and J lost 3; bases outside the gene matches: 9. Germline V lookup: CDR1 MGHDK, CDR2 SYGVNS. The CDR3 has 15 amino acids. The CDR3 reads CASSANRGLGYEQYF. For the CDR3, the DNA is TGTGCCAGCAGTGCCAACAGGGGCCTGGGCTACGAGCAGTACTTC.

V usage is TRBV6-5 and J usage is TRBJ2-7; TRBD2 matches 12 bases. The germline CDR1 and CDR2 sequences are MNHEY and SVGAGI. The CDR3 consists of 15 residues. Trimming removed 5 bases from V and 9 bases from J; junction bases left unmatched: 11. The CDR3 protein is CASSQLLAGGKRQYF. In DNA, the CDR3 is TGTGCCAGCAGTCAACTGCTAGCGGGAGGGAAGCGGCAGTACTTC.

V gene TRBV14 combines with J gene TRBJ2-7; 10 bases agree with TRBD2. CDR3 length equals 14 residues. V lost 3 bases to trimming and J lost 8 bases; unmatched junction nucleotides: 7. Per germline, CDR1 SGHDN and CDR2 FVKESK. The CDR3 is CASSQAGLAEKQYF. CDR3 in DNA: TGTGCCAGCAGCCAGGCCGGACTAGCGGAAAAGCAGTACTTC. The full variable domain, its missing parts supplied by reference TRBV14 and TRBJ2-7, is EAGVTQFPSHSVIEKGQTVTLRCDPISGHDNLYWYRRVMGKEIKFLLHFVKESKQDESGMPNNRFLAERTGGTYSTLKVQPAELEDSGVYFCASSQAGLAEKQYFGPGTRLTVT.

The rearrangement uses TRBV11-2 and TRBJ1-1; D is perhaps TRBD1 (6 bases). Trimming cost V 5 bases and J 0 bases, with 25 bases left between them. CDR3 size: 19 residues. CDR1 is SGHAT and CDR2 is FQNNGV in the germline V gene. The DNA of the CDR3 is TGTGCCAGCAGCCTCCGATTACAGGGCCCAAGGGCTATGAACACTGAAGCTTTCTTT. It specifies CASSLRLQGPRAMNTEAFF.

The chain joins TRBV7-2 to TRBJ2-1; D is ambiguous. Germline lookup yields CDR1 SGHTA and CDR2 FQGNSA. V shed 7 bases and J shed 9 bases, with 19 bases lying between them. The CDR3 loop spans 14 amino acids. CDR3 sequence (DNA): TGTGCCAGCATCTATAGGGCAGGAAAGGGTGAGCAGTTCTTC. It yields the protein CASIYRAGKGEQFF. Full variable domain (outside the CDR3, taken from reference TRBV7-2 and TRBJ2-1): GAGVSQSPSNKVTEKGKDVELRCDPISGHTALYWYRQSLGQGLEFLIYFQGNSAPDKSGLPSDRFSAERTGGSVSTLTIQRTQQEDSAVYLCASIYRAGKGEQFFGPGTRLTVL.